This T cell receptor beta chain was sequenced in a study of cytomegalovirus exposure and HLA in healthy donors. Study details: Earlier results showed approximately 110 million unique TCR beta sequences derived from 150 million to 200 million T cells. General study results and limits: A later analysis linked a missense DCLRE1C variant to TCR beta V- and J-gene trimming. Reports credit the classifier with highly specific, highly sensitive diagnosis of cytomegalovirus status.

CDR1 and CDR2 (germline): SGHTA, FQGNSA. With 5 bases clipped from V and 3 bases from J, the junction kept 6 bases outside the gene matches. The CDR3 loop spans 15 amino acids. Details on this clone: Antigen specificity is unknown.

The PCR ran on 60 Vbeta and 13 Jbeta primers. The repertoire was sequenced with immunoSEQ multiplex PCR; TCRdb's copy has only in-frame clones and lacks some. The table includes about 90,000 clones, more than 60% detected once. The TCR was taken from a man aged 25-45 years in good health and CMV-seronegative. The V gene is TRBV7-2, the J gene TRBJ2-1; 8 nucleotides line up with TRBD1. The sequencing sample was made of PBMCs. The CDR3, as DNA: TGTGCCAGCAGCCGACAGGGGTCAAACTACAATGAGCAGTTCTTC. This encodes CASSRQGSNYNEQFF.